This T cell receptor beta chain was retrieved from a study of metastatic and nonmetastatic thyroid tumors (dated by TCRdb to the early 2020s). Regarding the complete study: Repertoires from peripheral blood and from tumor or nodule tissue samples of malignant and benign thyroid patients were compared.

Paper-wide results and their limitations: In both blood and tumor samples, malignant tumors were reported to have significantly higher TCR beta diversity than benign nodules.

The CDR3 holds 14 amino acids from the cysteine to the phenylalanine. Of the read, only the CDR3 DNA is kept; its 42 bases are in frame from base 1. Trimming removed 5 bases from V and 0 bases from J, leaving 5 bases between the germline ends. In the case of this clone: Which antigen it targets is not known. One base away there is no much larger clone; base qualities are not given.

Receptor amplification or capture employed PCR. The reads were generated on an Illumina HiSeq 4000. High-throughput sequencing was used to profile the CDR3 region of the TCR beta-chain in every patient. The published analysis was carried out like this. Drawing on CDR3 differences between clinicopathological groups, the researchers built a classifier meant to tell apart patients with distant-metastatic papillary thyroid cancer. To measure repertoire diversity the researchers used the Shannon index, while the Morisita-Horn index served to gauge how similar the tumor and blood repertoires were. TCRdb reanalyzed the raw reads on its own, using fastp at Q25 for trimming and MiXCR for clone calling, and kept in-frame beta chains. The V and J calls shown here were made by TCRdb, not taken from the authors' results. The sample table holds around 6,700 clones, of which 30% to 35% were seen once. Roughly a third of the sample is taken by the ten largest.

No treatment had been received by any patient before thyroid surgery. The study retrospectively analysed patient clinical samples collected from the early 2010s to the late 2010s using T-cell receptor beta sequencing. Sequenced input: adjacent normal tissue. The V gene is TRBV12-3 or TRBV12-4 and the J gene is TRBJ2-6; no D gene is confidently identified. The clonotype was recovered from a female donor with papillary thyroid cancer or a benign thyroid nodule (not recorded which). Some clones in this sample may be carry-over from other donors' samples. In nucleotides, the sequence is TGTGCCAGCAGTGACATCTCTGGGGCCAACGTCCTGACTTTC. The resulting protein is CASSDISGANVLTF.